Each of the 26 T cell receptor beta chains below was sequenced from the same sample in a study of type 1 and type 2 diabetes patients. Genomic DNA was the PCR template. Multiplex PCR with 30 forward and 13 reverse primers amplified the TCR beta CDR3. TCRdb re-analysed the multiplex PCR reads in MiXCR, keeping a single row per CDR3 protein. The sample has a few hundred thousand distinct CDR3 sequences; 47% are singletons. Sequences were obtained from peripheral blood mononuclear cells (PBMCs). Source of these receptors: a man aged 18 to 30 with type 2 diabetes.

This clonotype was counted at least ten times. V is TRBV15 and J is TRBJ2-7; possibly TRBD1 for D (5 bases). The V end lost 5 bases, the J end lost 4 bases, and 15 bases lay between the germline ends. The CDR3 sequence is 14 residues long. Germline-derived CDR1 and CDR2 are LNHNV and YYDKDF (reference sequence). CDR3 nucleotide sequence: TGTGCCACCAGCCTCGACAGAGGAAATTACGAGCAGTACTTC. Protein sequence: CATSLDRGNYEQYF.

CDR3 DNA sequence: TGTGCCAGCAGGCGGGACCGCCAACCCCTATACGAGCAGTACTTC. It is translated as CASRRDRQPLYEQYF. V is TRBV6-6 and J is TRBJ2-7; TRBD2 might be the D (6 bases). V was pared by 6 bases and J by 4 bases, with 19 bases between. This CDR3 has 15 amino acids. Germline loops: CDR1 MNHNY, CDR2 SVGAGI (reference sequence).

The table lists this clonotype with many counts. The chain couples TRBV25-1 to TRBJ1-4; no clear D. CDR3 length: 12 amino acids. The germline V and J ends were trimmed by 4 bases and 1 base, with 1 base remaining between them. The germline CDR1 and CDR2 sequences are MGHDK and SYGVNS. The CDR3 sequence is CASSVTNEKLFF. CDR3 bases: TGTGCCAGCAGTGTAACTAATGAAAAACTGTTTTTT.

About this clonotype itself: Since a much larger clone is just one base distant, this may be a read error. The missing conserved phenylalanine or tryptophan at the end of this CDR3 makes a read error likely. Here the CDR3 reads CASSMPFSYEQYS. The CDR3 DNA sequence: TGTGCCAGCAGTATGCCTTTCTCCTACGAGCAGTACTCC. This chain uses TRBV2 with TRBJ2-7; the D is unclear. The germline gives CDR1 SNHLY, CDR2 FYNNEI. CDR3 length equals 13 residues. V dropped 5 bases and J dropped 0 bases, with 8 bases sitting between them.

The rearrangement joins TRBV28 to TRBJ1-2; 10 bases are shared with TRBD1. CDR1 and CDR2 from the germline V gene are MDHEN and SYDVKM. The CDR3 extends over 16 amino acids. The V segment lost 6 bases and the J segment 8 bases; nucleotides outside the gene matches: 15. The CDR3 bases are TGTGCCAGCAGCCTACAGACAGGGGGCTCCGGGGGCGGCTACACCTTC. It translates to CASSLQTGGSGGGYTF.

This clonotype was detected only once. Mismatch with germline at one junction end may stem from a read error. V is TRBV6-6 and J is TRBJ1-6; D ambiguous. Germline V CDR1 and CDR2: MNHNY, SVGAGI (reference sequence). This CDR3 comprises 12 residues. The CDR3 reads CAISESTPPLHF. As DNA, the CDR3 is TGTGCCATCAGTGAGTCGACGCCACCCCTCCACTTT.

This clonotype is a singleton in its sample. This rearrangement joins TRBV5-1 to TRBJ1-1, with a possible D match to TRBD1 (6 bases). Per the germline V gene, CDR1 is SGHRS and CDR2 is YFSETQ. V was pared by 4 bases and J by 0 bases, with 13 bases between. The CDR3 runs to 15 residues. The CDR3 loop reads CASSPWTEMNTEAFF. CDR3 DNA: TGCGCCAGCAGCCCGTGGACAGAAATGAACACTGAAGCTTTCTTT.

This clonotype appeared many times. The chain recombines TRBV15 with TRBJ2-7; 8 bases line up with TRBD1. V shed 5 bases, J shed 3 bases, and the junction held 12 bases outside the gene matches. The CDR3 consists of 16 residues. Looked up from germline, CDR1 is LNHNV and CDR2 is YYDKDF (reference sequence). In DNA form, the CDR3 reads TGTGCCACCAGCGTGGAAAGGACAGGGAAAGGCTACGAGCAGTACTTC. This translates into CATSVERTGKGYEQYF.

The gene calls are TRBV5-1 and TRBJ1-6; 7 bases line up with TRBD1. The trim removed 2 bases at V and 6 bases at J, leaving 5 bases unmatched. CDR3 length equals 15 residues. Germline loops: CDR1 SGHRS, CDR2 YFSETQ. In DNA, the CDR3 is TGCGCCAGCAGCTTAGACAGGGACCTTAATTCACCCCTCCACTTT. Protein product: CASSLDRDLNSPLHF.

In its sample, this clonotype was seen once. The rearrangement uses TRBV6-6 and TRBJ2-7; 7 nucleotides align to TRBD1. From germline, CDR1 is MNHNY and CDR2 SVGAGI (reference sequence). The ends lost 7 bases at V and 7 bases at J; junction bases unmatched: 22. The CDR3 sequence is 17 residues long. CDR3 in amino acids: CASTIRTGSVGGAEQYF. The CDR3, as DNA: TGTGCCAGCACCATTAGGACAGGTTCCGTTGGGGGCGCAGAGCAGTACTTC.

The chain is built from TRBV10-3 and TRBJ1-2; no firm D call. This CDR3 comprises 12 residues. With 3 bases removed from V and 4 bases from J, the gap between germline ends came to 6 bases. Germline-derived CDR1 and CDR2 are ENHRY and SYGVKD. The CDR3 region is CAISDGPYGYTF. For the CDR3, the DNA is TGTGCCATCAGTGATGGCCCCTATGGCTACACCTTC.

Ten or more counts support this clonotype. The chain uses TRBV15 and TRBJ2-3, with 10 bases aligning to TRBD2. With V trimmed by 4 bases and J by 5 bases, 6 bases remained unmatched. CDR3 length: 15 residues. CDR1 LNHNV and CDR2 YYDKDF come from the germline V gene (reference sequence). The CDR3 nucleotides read TGTGCCACCAGCACCCAGCGGGAGGGAAGAGATACGCAGTATTTT. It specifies CATSTQREGRDTQYF.

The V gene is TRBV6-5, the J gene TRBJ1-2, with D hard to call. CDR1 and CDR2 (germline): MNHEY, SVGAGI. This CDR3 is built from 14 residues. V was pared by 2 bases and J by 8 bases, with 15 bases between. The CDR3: CASSYTSSPVGYTF. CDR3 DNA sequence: TGTGCCAGCAGTTACACCAGTTCTCCGGTAGGCTACACCTTC.

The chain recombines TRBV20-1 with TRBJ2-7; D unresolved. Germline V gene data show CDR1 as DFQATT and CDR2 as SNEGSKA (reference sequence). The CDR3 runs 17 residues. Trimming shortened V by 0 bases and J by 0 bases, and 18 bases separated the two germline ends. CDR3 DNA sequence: TGCAGTGCTAGAGATTCTGTTCGGGCTACCTACTCCTACGAGCAGTACTTC. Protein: CSARDSVRATYSYEQYF.

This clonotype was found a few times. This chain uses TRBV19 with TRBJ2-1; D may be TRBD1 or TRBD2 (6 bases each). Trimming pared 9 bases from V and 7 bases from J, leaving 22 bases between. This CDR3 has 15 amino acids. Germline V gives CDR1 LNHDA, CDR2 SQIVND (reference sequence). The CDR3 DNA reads TGTGCCAGCCTCGCAAAGGGGGGCGCTGGGAATGAGCAGTTCTTC. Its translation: CASLAKGGAGNEQFF. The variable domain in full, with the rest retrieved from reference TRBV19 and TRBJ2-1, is DGGITQSPKYLFRKEGQNVTLSCEQNLNHDAMYWYRQDPGQGLRLIYYSQIVNDFQKGDIAEGYSVSREKKESFPLTVTSAQKNPTAFYLCASLAKGGAGNEQFFGPGTRLTVL.

The CDR3 protein is CASSSASTGEEGYGYTF. The CDR3 DNA reads as TGTGCCAGCAGCTCCGCATCGACAGGGGAAGAGGGCTATGGCTACACCTTC. The V and J genes are TRBV7-8 and TRBJ1-2, with 8 bases fitting TRBD1. Germline assignment: CDR1 SGHVS and CDR2 FQNEAQ. V gave up 4 bases and J gave up 4 bases; unmatched junction bases: 14. This CDR3 spans 17 amino acids.

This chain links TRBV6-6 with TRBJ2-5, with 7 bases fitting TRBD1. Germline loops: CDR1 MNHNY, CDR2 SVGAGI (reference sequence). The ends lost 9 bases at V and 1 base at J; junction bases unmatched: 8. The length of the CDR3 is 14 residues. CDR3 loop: CARNLGQVQETQYF. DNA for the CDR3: TGTGCCAGAAACCTTGGACAGGTCCAAGAGACCCAGTACTTC.

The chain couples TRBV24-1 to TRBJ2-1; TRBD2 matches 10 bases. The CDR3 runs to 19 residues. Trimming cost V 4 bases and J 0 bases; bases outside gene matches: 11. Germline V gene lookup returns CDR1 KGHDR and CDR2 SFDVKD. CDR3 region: CATSDPLAGRPFSYNEQFF. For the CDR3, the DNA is TGTGCCACCAGTGACCCACTAGCGGGACGCCCTTTCTCCTACAATGAGCAGTTCTTC.

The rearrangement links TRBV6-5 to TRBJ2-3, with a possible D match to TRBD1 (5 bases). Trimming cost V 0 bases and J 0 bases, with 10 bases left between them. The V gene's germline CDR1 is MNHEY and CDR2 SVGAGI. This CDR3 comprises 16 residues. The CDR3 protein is CASSYSGHISTDTQYF. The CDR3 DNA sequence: TGTGCCAGCAGTTACTCAGGACACATTAGCACAGATACGCAGTATTTT.

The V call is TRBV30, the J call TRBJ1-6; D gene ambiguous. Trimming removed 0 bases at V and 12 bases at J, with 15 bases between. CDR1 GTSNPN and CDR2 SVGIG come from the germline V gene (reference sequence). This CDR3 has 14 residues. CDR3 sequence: CAWSVLEGGEPLHF. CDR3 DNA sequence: TGTGCCTGGAGTGTATTAGAGGGAGGTGAACCCCTCCACTTT.

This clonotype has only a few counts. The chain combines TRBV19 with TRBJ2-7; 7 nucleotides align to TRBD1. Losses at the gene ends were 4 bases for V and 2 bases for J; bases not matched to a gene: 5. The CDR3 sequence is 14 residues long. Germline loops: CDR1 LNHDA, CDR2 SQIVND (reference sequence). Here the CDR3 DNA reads TGTGCCAGTAGTACCCGGACAGGCACCTACGAGCAGTACTTC. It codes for CASSTRTGTYEQYF.

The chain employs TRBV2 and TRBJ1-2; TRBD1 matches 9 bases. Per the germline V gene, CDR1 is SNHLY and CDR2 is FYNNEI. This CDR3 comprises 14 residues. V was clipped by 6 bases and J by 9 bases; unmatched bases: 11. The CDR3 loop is CASRAQGTGLRYTF. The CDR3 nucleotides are TGTGCCAGCAGGGCCCAGGGGACAGGGTTGCGCTACACCTTC.

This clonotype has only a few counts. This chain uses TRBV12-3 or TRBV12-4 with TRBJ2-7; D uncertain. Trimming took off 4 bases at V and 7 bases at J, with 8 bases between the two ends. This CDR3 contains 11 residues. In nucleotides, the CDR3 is TGTGCCAGCAGTTACAGCCAGGAGCAGTACTTC. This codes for CASSYSQEQYF.

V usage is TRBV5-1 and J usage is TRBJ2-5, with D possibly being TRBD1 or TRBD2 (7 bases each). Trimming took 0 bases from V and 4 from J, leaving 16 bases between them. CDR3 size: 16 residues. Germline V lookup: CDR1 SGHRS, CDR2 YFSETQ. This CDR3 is CASSLAGRGGSETQYF. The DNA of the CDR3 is TGCGCCAGCAGCTTGGCTGGCAGGGGGGGGTCAGAGACCCAGTACTTC.

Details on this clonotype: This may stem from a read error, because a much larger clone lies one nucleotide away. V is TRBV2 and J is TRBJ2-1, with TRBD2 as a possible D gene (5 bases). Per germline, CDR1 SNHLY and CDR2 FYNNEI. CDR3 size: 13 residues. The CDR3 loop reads CASSVGLYNEQSF. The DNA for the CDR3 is TGTGCCAGCAGTGTTGGACTGTACAATGAGCAGTCCTTC. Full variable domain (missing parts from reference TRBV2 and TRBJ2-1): EPEVTQTPSHQVTQMGQEVILRCVPISNHLYFYWYRQILGQKVEFLVSFYNNEISEKSEIFDDQFSVERPDGSNFTLKIRSTKLEDSAMYFCASSVGLYNEQSFGPGTRLTVL.

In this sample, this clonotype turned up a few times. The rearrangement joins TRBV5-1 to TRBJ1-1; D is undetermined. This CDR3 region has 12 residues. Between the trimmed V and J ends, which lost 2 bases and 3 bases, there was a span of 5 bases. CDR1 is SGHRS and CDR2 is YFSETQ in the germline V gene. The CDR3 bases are TGCGCCAGCAGCTTAAGGGACACTGAAGCTTTCTTT. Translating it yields CASSLRDTEAFF.